These T cell receptor beta chains were read from a single sample in a study of neurological immune-mediated disorders. TCRdb re-analysed the 5' RACE reads in MiXCR, keeping a single row per CDR3 protein. Among approximately 89,000 distinct CDR3 sequences listed, 4.3% were seen once. Sequencing input: PBMCs. The receptors come from a woman in her fifties or sixties with multiple sclerosis. Both conserved end residues are part of each CDR3. D genes are given only for firm matches. A clone size is listed for some rows: how often the clone was seen (once, few, many), or a class if it is expanded.

TRBV20-1	TRBJ1-4	many	-	CSARSTGDNEKLFF	TGCAGTGCCCGGTCGACGGGGGATAATGAAAAACTGTTTTTT
TRBV20-1	TRBJ1-1	many	TRBD1	CSASLGTGITEAFF	TGCAGTGCTAGTCTTGGGACAGGGATAACTGAAGCTTTCTTT
TRBV6-5	TRBJ1-3	many	TRBD1	CASSLQGIGPGNTIYF	TGTGCCAGCAGCCTACAGGGGATAGGGCCCGGAAACACCATATATTTT
TRBV5-1	TRBJ2-3	few	-	CASRGQPSSTDTQYF	TGCGCCAGCCGTGGACAGCCTTCTAGCACAGATACGCAGTATTTT
TRBV27	TRBJ2-7	many	-	CASRQVAAPGEQYF	TGTGCCAGCCGCCAAGTGGCGGCGCCTGGAGAGCAGTACTTC
TRBV9	TRBJ1-2	many	TRBD1	CASSAGGQGNYGYTF	TGTGCCAGCAGCGCTGGGGGACAGGGGAACTATGGCTACACCTTC
TRBV5-1	TRBJ1-1	many	-	CASSDGGVTEAFF	TGCGCCAGCAGCGACGGAGGGGTCACTGAAGCTTTCTTT
TRBV12-3/TRBV12-4	TRBJ1-5	many	TRBD1	CASRSGQGVKGDQPQHF	TGTGCCAGCAGATCGGGACAGGGGGTAAAAGGCGATCAGCCCCAGCATTTT
TRBV15	TRBJ1-1	many	-	CATSRDQMAAGGTEAFF	TGTGCCACCAGCAGAGATCAGATGGCTGCGGGGGGGACTGAAGCTTTCTTT
TRBV28	TRBJ1-1	many	-	CASRETSNTEAFF	TGTGCCAGCAGGGAGACTTCGAACACTGAAGCTTTCTTT
TRBV20-1	TRBJ2-3	many	-	CSANGGTRTDTQYF	TGCAGTGCTAACGGCGGAACGCGCACAGATACGCAGTATTTT
TRBV18	TRBJ2-7	few	TRBD1	CASSLQQGADEQYF	TGTGCCAGCTCACTCCAACAGGGGGCGGACGAGCAGTACTTC
TRBV6-5	TRBJ2-7	many	TRBD2	CASTKGLAGYEQYF	TGTGCCAGCACAAAGGGACTAGCGGGATACGAGCAGTACTTC
TRBV4-1	TRBJ2-1	many	-	CASSQDNSWAGAGDEQFF	TGCGCCAGCAGCCAAGATAATTCTTGGGCGGGGGCGGGGGATGAGCAGTTCTTC
TRBV12-3/TRBV12-4	TRBJ1-5	many	-	CASSLEGQGQPQHF	TGTGCCAGCAGTTTAGAGGGGCAGGGTCAGCCCCAGCATTTT
TRBV5-1	TRBJ2-5	many	-	CASSGGTTQETQYF	TGCGCCAGCAGCGGGGGGACAACGCAAGAGACCCAGTACTTC
TRBV4-1	TRBJ2-1	many	-	CASSHPPGPARNEQFF	TGCGCCAGCAGCCATCCTCCGGGTCCCGCTCGGAATGAGCAGTTCTTC
TRBV12-3/TRBV12-4	TRBJ2-5	many	-	CASSLWQGQETQYF	TGTGCCAGCAGTTTATGGCAGGGACAAGAGACCCAGTACTTC
TRBV10-1	TRBJ2-5	-	-	CASSEGTLETQYF	TGCGCCAGCAGTGAAGGGACGCTGGAGACCCAGTACTTC
TRBV5-1	TRBJ2-7	many	-	CASSGDGYEQYF	TGCGCCAGCAGCGGGGACGGCTACGAGCAGTACTTC
TRBV6-5	TRBJ2-7	few	-	CASSYTAGGSYEQYF	TGTGCCAGCAGTTATACCGCAGGGGGGTCCTACGAGCAGTACTTC
TRBV10-2	TRBJ2-1	many	-	CASSELGLSNEQFF	TGCGCCAGCAGTGAGCTAGGGCTATCCAATGAGCAGTTCTTC
TRBV6-2/TRBV6-3	TRBJ1-2	many	TRBD1	CASSYSPDRADWYGYTF	TGTGCCAGCAGTTACTCCCCCGACAGGGCGGATTGGTATGGCTACACCTTC
TRBV3-1	TRBJ1-1	many	-	CASSHLRENTEAFF	TGTGCCAGCAGCCACCTACGGGAGAACACTGAAGCTTTCTTT
TRBV12-3/TRBV12-4	TRBJ2-7	many	-	CASKTGIYEQYF	TGTGCCAGCAAAACAGGAATCTACGAGCAGTACTTC
TRBV6-6	TRBJ2-1	many	-	CASSYEGYNEQFF	TGTGCCAGCAGTTATGAAGGATACAATGAGCAGTTCTTC
TRBV28	TRBJ2-3	many	TRBD1	CASSGTGDPTDTQYF	TGTGCCAGCAGTGGAACAGGGGACCCCACAGATACGCAGTATTTT
TRBV6-5	TRBJ2-3	many	TRBD1	CASSYWDRKDTQYF	TGTGCCAGCAGTTACTGGGACAGGAAGGATACGCAGTATTTT
TRBV20-1	TRBJ2-5	many	-	CSAPLGSGTQYF	TGCAGTGCCCCCCTGGGATCCGGGACCCAGTACTTC
TRBV2	TRBJ2-2	many	-	CASKPVHTGELFF	TGTGCCAGCAAACCCGTCCACACCGGGGAGCTGTTTTTT
TRBV7-9	TRBJ1-4	many	TRBD1	CASRNNDRGTPNEKLFF	TGTGCCAGCAGGAATAACGACAGGGGAACTCCTAATGAAAAACTGTTTTTT
TRBV25-1	TRBJ1-4	many	-	CASSEGGAGKEKLFF	TGTGCCAGCAGTGAAGGGGGGGCAGGGAAAGAAAAACTGTTTTTT
TRBV28	TRBJ2-5	few	TRBD1	CASSSRDRGRETQYF	TGTGCCAGCAGTTCCCGGGACAGGGGGCGAGAGACCCAGTACTTC
TRBV18	TRBJ1-4	-	-	CASSQGMNGEKLFF	TGTGCCAGCTCACAGGGAATGAACGGTGAAAAACTGTTTTTT
TRBV7-2	TRBJ1-4	few	TRBD1	CASSFWSRGLGEKLFF	TGTGCCAGCAGCTTCTGGTCCAGGGGGCTAGGTGAAAAACTGTTTTTT
TRBV5-1	TRBJ2-2	many	-	CASSLRQTTGELFF	TGCGCCAGCAGCTTGAGGCAGACTACCGGGGAGCTGTTTTTT
TRBV6-5	TRBJ1-1	many	-	CASSYVVRGDTEAFF	TGTGCCAGCAGTTACGTAGTCAGGGGAGACACTGAAGCTTTCTTT
TRBV7-2	TRBJ2-3	many	-	CASSFELIDTQYF	TGTGCCAGCAGCTTTGAACTAATCGATACGCAGTATTTT
TRBV20-1	TRBJ1-5	many	-	CSALAGSSRNQPQHF	TGCAGTGCTCTCGCAGGGTCTAGTCGCAATCAGCCCCAGCATTTT
TRBV20-1	TRBJ2-5	many	TRBD2	CSALPGLAGSNQETQYF	TGCAGTGCGCTCCCGGGACTAGCGGGAAGTAATCAAGAGACCCAGTACTTC
TRBV27	TRBJ1-5	many	TRBD1	CASSTTGVHQPQHF	TGTGCCAGCAGTACTACAGGGGTCCATCAGCCCCAGCATTTT
TRBV18	TRBJ2-2	-	-	CASSPFRGTGELFF	TGTGCCAGCTCACCATTCAGGGGCACCGGGGAGCTGTTTTTT
TRBV7-9	TRBJ1-2	many	TRBD1	CASSNPSGTGDYGYTF	TGTGCCAGCAGCAACCCTTCCGGGACAGGGGACTATGGCTACACCTTC
TRBV20-1	TRBJ2-1	many	-	CSARLYGPTNEQFF	TGCAGTGCTAGACTATACGGACCTACCAATGAGCAGTTCTTC
TRBV12-3/TRBV12-4	TRBJ1-2	many	TRBD1	CASRRQGLGYTF	TGTGCCAGCAGGCGACAGGGGCTCGGCTACACCTTC
TRBV5-1	TRBJ1-2	many	TRBD1	CASSTGQGAQNGYTF	TGCGCCAGCAGCACCGGACAGGGGGCGCAGAATGGCTACACCTTC
TRBV27	TRBJ2-7	many	TRBD1	CASRRTGPALGEQYF	TGTGCCAGCAGAAGGACAGGGCCCGCTTTAGGCGAGCAGTACTTC
TRBV29-1	TRBJ1-2	many	-	CSVPEGVLNYGYTF	TGCAGCGTCCCCGAGGGGGTTCTGAACTATGGCTACACCTTC
TRBV5-1	TRBJ1-1	many	-	CASSLGTTEAFF	TGCGCCAGCAGCCTGGGGACGACTGAAGCTTTCTTT
TRBV2	TRBJ1-2	many	-	CASSEAQGVYGYTF	TGTGCCAGCAGTGAAGCTCAGGGTGTCTATGGCTACACCTTC
TRBV14	TRBJ1-2	few	-	CASSQDGLNYGYTF	TGTGCCAGCAGCCAGGACGGACTTAACTATGGCTACACCTTC
TRBV10-3	TRBJ2-7	many	TRBD2	CAIRSSSGGGNSYEQYF	TGTGCCATCAGGAGTAGCTCTGGGGGGGGGAACTCCTACGAGCAGTACTTC
TRBV12-2	TRBJ1-5	-	-	CASRSIHVVGGNQPQHF	TGTGCAAGTCGCTCGATCCACGTGGTCGGTGGCAATCAGCCCCAGCATTTT
TRBV5-1	TRBJ2-1	many	-	CASSLWGERGEQFF	TGCGCCAGCAGCTTGTGGGGTGAGAGAGGTGAGCAGTTCTTC
TRBV18	TRBJ1-5	few	TRBD1	CASSPETGGDQPQHF	TGTGCCAGCTCACCGGAGACAGGGGGGGATCAGCCCCAGCATTTT
TRBV9	TRBJ1-2	few	-	CASSVKDRVNYGYTF	TGTGCCAGCAGCGTAAAGGACAGAGTCAACTATGGCTACACCTTC
TRBV12-3/TRBV12-4	TRBJ1-2	many	-	CASSLKFVGVNYGYTF	TGTGCCAGCAGTTTAAAGTTTGTCGGCGTTAACTATGGCTACACCTTC